The 21 T cell receptor beta chains below come from one sample, sequenced in a study of chemoradiotherapy in HPV16-positive cancers. The method was immunoSEQ multiplex PCR; TCRdb's version includes in-frame clones alone and lacks a portion of them. This table has some 5,000 clones, about 89% appearing once. Sample: blood, taken from a patient who underwent chemoradiotherapy. All receptors derive from a human donor with HPV-associated anogenital cancer.

This clone was recorded only once. The CDR3 sequence: CASSQERHSFGSQHF. In DNA form, the CDR3 reads TGTGCCAGCAGCCAAGAAAGGCACTCCTTCGGGTCCCAGCATTTT. This chain joins TRBV4-2 and TRBJ1-5; D gene ambiguous. Trimming stripped 0 bases from V and 11 bases from J, with 17 bases between. The CDR3 consists of 15 residues. Germline loops: CDR1 LGHNA, CDR2 YNFKEQ.

The V call is TRBV27, the J call TRBJ2-3, with D perhaps matching TRBD2 (6 bases). The CDR3 runs 20 residues. V lost 3 bases and J lost 0, with 25 bases in between. Germline V gene sequence: CDR1 MNHEY, CDR2 SMNVEV (reference sequence). The CDR3 loop is CASSLLDAPSGGPSTDTQYF. CDR3 bases: TGTGCCAGCAGTTTGCTAGACGCGCCGTCCGGGGGACCTAGCACAGATACGCAGTATTTT.

This rearrangement joins TRBV7-2 to TRBJ2-7, with 10 nucleotides matching TRBD1. The CDR3 has 15 amino acids. The junction had 10 bases not matched to a gene; V was cut back by 5 bases and J by 6 bases. The germline V gene encodes CDR1 SGHTA and CDR2 FQGNSA. The CDR3 region has the DNA TGTGCCAGCAGCATTACCGGGACAGGGGTTCCCGAGCAGTACTTC. It codes for CASSITGTGVPEQYF.

V and J are TRBV6-1 and TRBJ1-2; unclear D gene. V was shortened by 0 bases and J by 5 bases, with 10 bases between the two germline ends. Per germline, CDR1 MNHNS and CDR2 SASEGT. CDR3 size: 14 residues. CDR3 sequence (DNA): TGTGCCAGCAGTGAAGCGGAGACTGGGTATGGCTACACCTTC. This encodes CASSEAETGYGYTF.

This sequence joins TRBV5-1 and TRBJ2-3; 9 positions agree with TRBD1. The CDR3 covers 16 residues. Germline V CDR1 and CDR2: SGHRS, YFSETQ. Unmatched junction bases numbered 8, after V lost 5 bases and J lost 1 base. CDR3 nucleotide sequence: TGCGCCAGCAGTTCACGACAGGGGGGAGGCACAGATACGCAGTATTTT. Translation: CASSSRQGGGTDTQYF.

CDR3 sequence: CASSLDRGYNEQFF. The CDR3 region has the DNA TGTGCCAGCAGCTTGGACAGGGGATACAATGAGCAGTTCTTC. This chain uses TRBV7-3 with TRBJ2-1; 9 nucleotides match TRBD1. V shed 3 bases, J shed 4 bases, and the junction held 1 base outside the gene matches. Per the germline V gene, CDR1 is SGHTA and CDR2 is FQGTGA. CDR3 length equals 14 residues. The full variable domain, with the rest looked up from reference TRBV7-3 and TRBJ2-1, is GAGVSQTPSNKVTEKGKYVELRCDPISGHTALYWYRQSLGQGPEFLIYFQGTGAADDSGLPNDRFFAVRPEGSVSTLKIQRTERGDSAVYLCASSLDRGYNEQFFGPGTRLTVL.

The chain couples TRBV11-2 to TRBJ2-3; 12 bases align to TRBD2. Unmatched junction bases numbered 6, after V lost 5 bases and J lost 0 bases. Germline CDR1 is SGHAT and CDR2 is FQNNGV. This CDR3 is built from 17 residues. The CDR3 DNA sequence: TGTGCCAGCAGCCCTTGGACTAGCGGGGCTAGCACAGATACGCAGTATTTT. This sequence encodes CASSPWTSGASTDTQYF.

This chain joins TRBV12-5 and TRBJ2-3; D perhaps matches TRBD1 (5 bases). Germline CDR1 reads LGHNT; CDR2 reads FRNRAP. This CDR3 region has 14 residues. With 5 bases removed from V and 2 bases from J, the gap between germline ends came to 11 bases. CDR3 amino acids: CASGRDSHTDTQYF. As DNA, the CDR3 is TGTGCTAGTGGTCGCGACAGTCACACAGATACGCAGTATTTT.

This rearrangement joins TRBV2 to TRBJ2-6; D remains ambiguous. V was trimmed by 7 bases and J by 1 base, leaving 11 bases between them. The CDR3 sequence is 15 residues long. The germline V gene encodes CDR1 SNHLY and CDR2 FYNNEI. For the CDR3, the DNA is TGTGCCAGCACCCCCTTGGGATCTGGGGCCAACGTCCTGACTTTC. It encodes CASTPLGSGANVLTF.

This chain joins TRBV4-1 and TRBJ1-5, with D possibly being TRBD1 (5 bases). Germline CDR1 reads MGHRA; CDR2 reads YSYEKL. The CDR3 has 15 residues. The ends were cut back, 2 bases at V and 5 bases at J, with 13 bases in the middle. The CDR3 coding sequence is TGCGCCAGCAGCCAAACCATCCAGGGCGATCAGCCCCAGCATTTT. This translates into CASSQTIQGDQPQHF.

V and J are TRBV6-5 and TRBJ2-5; TRBD1 agrees at 8 bases. TRBJ2-7 matches the DNA end more closely, so the J call is doubtful. The germline V gene encodes CDR1 MNHEY and CDR2 SVGAGI. CDR3 length equals 14 residues. Here the CDR3 DNA reads TGTGCCAGCAGTCGCTACAGGGGGGCGTACGAGCAGTACTTC. Protein sequence: CASSRYRGAYEQYF.

By share, this clone ranks as large. The chain links TRBV7-2 to TRBJ2-7; 10 bases map to TRBD2. The CDR3 covers 15 residues. J lost 0 bases, V lost 2 bases, and 1 base had no gene match. Germline V CDR1 and CDR2: SGHTA, FQGNSA. The CDR3: CASSLLAGDSYEQYF. As DNA, the CDR3 is TGTGCCAGCAGCTTACTAGCGGGGGACTCCTACGAGCAGTACTTC.

The chain joins TRBV4-3 to TRBJ1-4; D call uncertain. The CDR3 extends over 15 amino acids. Trimming shortened V by 4 bases and J by 8 bases, and 17 bases separated the two germline ends. In germline, CDR1 is LGHNA, CDR2 YSLEER. Here the CDR3 reads CASSRGDTLIEKLFF. DNA of the CDR3: TGCGCCAGCAGCCGTGGTGACACCTTAATCGAAAAACTGTTTTTT.

V is TRBV7-6 and J is TRBJ1-1; no clear D gene. The CDR3 extends over 14 amino acids. Trimming took 5 bases from V and 3 from J, leaving 13 bases between them. Germline V gives CDR1 SGHVS, CDR2 FNYEAQ. CDR3 bases: TGTGCCAGCAGCGCGCCTGGAGATGACACTGAAGCTTTCTTT. Its protein product is CASSAPGDDTEAFF.

The J gene is TRBJ1-4, the V gene TRBV5-3; no clear D gene. TRBV5-3 is marked as an open reading frame, function uncertain. V lost 5 bases, J lost 5 bases, and 22 bases lay in between. The CDR3 has 17 amino acids. CDR3 residues: CARRFGMEGLKNEKLFF. The CDR3 bases are TGTGCCAGAAGGTTTGGAATGGAGGGCCTAAAAAATGAAAAACTGTTTTTT.

The rearrangement links TRBV7-9 to TRBJ2-4; TRBD2 aligns across 12 bases. This CDR3 is 17 amino acids long. Germline V lookup: CDR1 SEHNR, CDR2 FQNEAQ (reference sequence). The junction had 12 bases not matched to a gene; V was cut back by 4 bases and J by 8 bases. CDR3 in amino acids: CASSSKRLAGASDIQYF. CDR3 DNA: TGTGCCAGCAGCTCTAAGAGACTAGCGGGGGCTTCGGACATTCAGTACTTC.

CDR3 residues: CASSSRTESSGNTIYF. The CDR3, as DNA: TGTGCCAGCAGCTCTCGGACGGAGAGCTCTGGAAACACCATATATTTT. This chain links TRBV9 with TRBJ1-3, with unresolved D. V was cut by 4 bases and J by 0 bases, with 14 bases left in between. Germline CDR1 reads SGDLS; CDR2 reads YYNGEE. The CDR3 loop spans 16 amino acids.

The chain links TRBV5-1 to TRBJ2-3; D perhaps matches TRBD1 (6 bases). CDR3 length: 15 residues. CDR1 is SGHRS and CDR2 is YFSETQ in the germline V gene. The V end was cut by 0 bases, the J end by 4 bases, with 12 bases between. CDR3 in amino acids: CASSLGGPGSDTQYF. CDR3 coding DNA: TGCGCCAGCAGCTTGGGGGGGCCCGGCTCAGATACGCAGTATTTT.

This clone came up once. This chain connects TRBV6-5 to TRBJ1-5; D uncertain. The CDR3 consists of 12 residues. The V end was cut by 1 base, the J end by 6 bases, with 4 bases between. Germline CDR1 and CDR2: MNHEY and SVGAGI. The DNA of the CDR3 is TGTGCCAGCAGTTACTTCGGTCAGCCCCAGCATTTT. The encoded protein is CASSYFGQPQHF.

The chain employs TRBV5-4 and TRBJ2-7, with TRBD2 matching 13 bases. This CDR3 comprises 17 residues. In germline, CDR1 is SGHNT, CDR2 YYREEE (reference sequence). The J segment lost 0 bases and the V segment lost 0 bases, leaving 3 bases of the junction unmatched. CDR3 sequence: CASSLGTSGSSSYEQYF. The DNA of the CDR3 is TGTGCCAGCAGCTTGGGGACTAGCGGGAGCAGCTCCTACGAGCAGTACTTC.

This chain connects TRBV15 to TRBJ2-7; no clear D. V was cut by 3 bases and J by 0 bases, with 9 bases left in between. This CDR3 contains 14 residues. The germline CDR1 and CDR2 sequences are LNHNV and YYDKDF (reference sequence). This CDR3 reads CATSSQSSSYEQYF. The CDR3 region has the DNA TGTGCCACCAGCAGCCAGTCTAGCTCCTACGAGCAGTACTTC. Full variable domain (remainder filled in from reference TRBV15 and TRBJ2-7): DAMVIQNPRYQVTQFGKPVTLSCSQTLNHNVMYWYQQKSSQAPKLLFHYYDKDFNNEADTPDNFQSRRPNTSFCFLDIRSPGLGDTAMYLCATSSQSSSYEQYFGPGTRLTVT.